The clone carrying this T cell receptor beta chain has more than one count but fewer than ten. Its antigen remains unknown. Generated by immunoSEQ multiplex PCR, the TCRdb table keeps only in-frame clones and is missing some. The sample lists around 250,000 clones, 90% seen once, with around 3.1% in the top ten. These data belong to a study of cytomegalovirus exposure and HLA in healthy donors. Study context: A later analysis reported the same platform for the 120 validation repertoires and the approximately 720 first-cohort repertoires.

Study outcomes and limitations: Researchers counted about 150 TCR beta chains as cytomegalovirus-associated. Most observed TCR sequences were rare, whereas some public TCRs were detected in many donors. As confirmed in vitro, a few CMV-associated chains were specific for CMV antigens.

The germline V gene encodes CDR1 DFQATT and CDR2 SNEGSKA (reference sequence). The CDR3 consists of 10 residues. Trimming cost V 2 bases and J 7 bases, with 2 bases left between them. The origin of this receptor is a woman in her thirties in good health and CMV-seronegative. This chain connects TRBV20-1 to TRBJ1-4; D call uncertain. Material for sequencing was PBMCs. The CDR3 DNA sequence: TGCAGTGCTAGACGTGAAAAACTGTTTTTT. Residues: CSARREKLFF.